Each of the 22 T cell receptor beta chains below was sequenced from the same sample in a study of identical twins. TCRdb used MiXCR to reprocess the 5' RACE reads, holding one entry per CDR3 protein. The data show about 260,000 distinct CDR3 sequences, 5.5% to 7% seen once. This same sample was also taken into another study, of yellow fever vaccine responses in identical twins.

Material: memory (CD45RO+) T cells sorted from blood. All receptors derive from a woman aged 18-29 years in good health.

Many counts were recorded for this clonotype. V usage is TRBV2 and J usage is TRBJ2-2; 7 nucleotides agree with TRBD1. Germline V gene sequence: CDR1 SNHLY, CDR2 FYNNEI. V trimming: 7 bases; J trimming: 6 bases; junction bases outside the gene matches: 11. This CDR3 has 15 residues. CDR3 amino acids: CASITGEVFPGELFF. CDR3 DNA: TGTGCCAGCATAACAGGGGAAGTTTTTCCCGGGGAGCTGTTTTTT.

This chain connects TRBV5-4 to TRBJ2-7; maybe TRBD1 (5 bases). V lost 4 bases, J lost 3 bases, and 17 bases lay in between. Germline V gives CDR1 SGHNT, CDR2 YYREEE (reference sequence). There are 15 residues in the CDR3. The CDR3 loop reads CASSLWGKGHYEQYV. In DNA, the CDR3 is TGTGCCAGCAGCCTTTGGGGCAAGGGTCACTACGAGCAGTACGTC.

This clonotype was observed at least ten times. The rearrangement links TRBV12-3 or TRBV12-4 to TRBJ2-1; D unclear. The CDR3 is made up of 13 amino acids. Deletions cut 7 bases from V and 1 base from J, with 8 bases between. The CDR3 loop is CASNVGSYNEQFF. The CDR3 region has the DNA TGTGCCAGCAATGTTGGGTCCTACAATGAGCAGTTCTTC.

This clonotype was picked up many times. This chain connects TRBV28 to TRBJ1-1; maybe TRBD1 (5 bases). The V end lost 2 bases, the J end lost 0 bases, and 13 bases lay between the germline ends. The CDR3 contains 16 residues. Germline loops: CDR1 MDHEN, CDR2 SYDVKM. CDR3 residues: CASSLQGREVNTEAFF. The CDR3 region has the DNA TGTGCCAGCAGTTTACAGGGTCGGGAGGTGAACACTGAAGCTTTCTTT. The variable domain in full, with the rest retrieved from reference TRBV28 and TRBJ1-1, is DVKVTQSSRYLVKRTGEKVFLECVQDMDHENMFWYRQDPGLGLRLIYFSYDVKMKEKGDIPEGYSVSREKKERFSLILESASTNQTSMYLCASSLQGREVNTEAFFGQGTRLTVV.

J is TRBJ2-2 and V is TRBV27, with 11 bases aligning to TRBD2. The length of the CDR3 is 16 residues. The J segment lost 5 bases and the V segment lost 4 bases, leaving 6 bases of the junction unmatched. Per germline, CDR1 MNHEY and CDR2 SMNVEV (reference sequence). Here the CDR3 reads CASSYRTSGRTGELFF. In DNA form, the CDR3 reads TGTGCCAGCAGTTATCGGACTAGCGGGCGTACCGGGGAGCTGTTTTTT.

This clonotype was seen only a few times. At one boundary the junction diverges from the germline segment, which might be a read error. Here the CDR3 reads CAGRAESGQQFF. Here the CDR3 DNA reads TGTGCCGGCAGGGCCGAATCGGGACAGCAGTTCTTC. The chain joins TRBV2 to TRBJ2-1, with D tentatively TRBD1 or TRBD2 (5 bases each). From germline, CDR1 is SNHLY and CDR2 FYNNEI. The CDR3 extends over 12 amino acids.

The sample holds many counts of this clonotype. The chain couples TRBV27 to TRBJ1-1; TRBD1 aligns across 10 bases. The CDR3 sequence is 13 residues long. V trimming: 7 bases; J trimming: 11 bases; junction bases outside the gene matches: 10. CDR1 and CDR2 from the germline V gene are MNHEY and SMNVEV (reference sequence). The DNA of the CDR3 is TGTGCCAGCACGGGACAGGGGTCTTTAGGCGCTTTCTTT. This encodes CASTGQGSLGAFF.

This clonotype was recorded many times. The chain is built from TRBV7-2 and TRBJ2-3, with a possible D match to TRBD2 (6 bases). The CDR3 runs to 15 residues. Germline V lookup: CDR1 SGHTA, CDR2 FQGNSA. V gave up 3 bases and J gave up 5 bases, with 15 bases separating them. CDR3 nucleotide sequence: TGTGCCAGCAGCTTCGGACTAACCCCCGGAGATACGCAGTATTTT. Protein sequence: CASSFGLTPGDTQYF. The full variable domain, completed using reference TRBV7-2 and TRBJ2-3, is GAGVSQSPSNKVTEKGKDVELRCDPISGHTALYWYRQSLGQGLEFLIYFQGNSAPDKSGLPSDRFSAERTGGSVSTLTIQRTQQEDSAVYLCASSFGLTPGDTQYFGPGTRLTVL.

This clonotype was seen many times. The gene calls are TRBV20-1 and TRBJ2-3; D gene ambiguous. Germline assignment: CDR1 DFQATT and CDR2 SNEGSKA (reference sequence). This CDR3 has 14 amino acids. Between the trimmed V and J ends, which lost 1 base and 0 bases, there was a span of 8 bases. The CDR3 sequence is CSARGLGSTDTQYF. In DNA, the CDR3 is TGCAGTGCTAGAGGGCTAGGTAGCACAGATACGCAGTATTTT.

This clonotype was counted at least ten times. The V gene is TRBV18, the J gene TRBJ1-1; tentative D call: TRBD1 (5 bases). Germline CDR1 and CDR2: KGHSH and LQKENI. V shed 2 bases and J shed 10 bases, with 20 bases lying between them. This CDR3 has 15 residues. DNA of the CDR3: TGTGCCAGCTCACCAGAACAGGCCCTCACTTCGGGAGCTTTCTTT. Protein sequence: CASSPEQALTSGAFF.

This clonotype showed up many times. This chain links TRBV7-8 with TRBJ2-3; 8 positions agree with TRBD2. CDR3 length: 17 amino acids. V was pared by 9 bases and J by 0 bases, with 14 bases of the junction left unmatched. The germline V gene encodes CDR1 SGHVS and CDR2 FQNEAQ. The CDR3 spells CASNRRPGGDSTDTQYF. DNA for the CDR3: TGTGCCAGTAATAGGCGGCCGGGGGGGGACAGCACAGATACGCAGTATTTT.

This chain joins TRBV5-4 and TRBJ2-7; D remains unclear. V dropped 4 bases and J dropped 3 bases, with 20 bases sitting between them. Per germline, CDR1 SGHNT and CDR2 YYREEE (reference sequence). The CDR3 length is 16 residues. The CDR3 sequence is CASSPRTGKLYYEQYV. The CDR3, as DNA: TGTGCCAGCAGCCCCCGAACCGGTAAACTATACTACGAGCAGTACGTC.

This clonotype was recorded a few times. The J gene is TRBJ2-1, the V gene TRBV6-4, with 8 bases that match TRBD2. Trimming cost V 6 bases and J 5 bases; bases outside gene matches: 12. This CDR3 is built from 16 residues. Germline loops: CDR1 MRHNA, CDR2 SNTAGT. Here the CDR3 reads CASSAAAGGSHNEQFF. CDR3 in DNA: TGTGCCAGCAGCGCCGCGGCGGGGGGTTCCCACAATGAGCAGTTCTTC.

The CDR3 DNA reads TGTGCCACCAGTGATTGGGGGGGCTACACCTTC. Amino acids: CATSDWGGYTF. This chain uses TRBV24-1 with TRBJ1-2, with a possible D match to TRBD1 (5 bases). Trimming cost V 2 bases and J 8 bases, with 5 bases left between them. Per germline, CDR1 KGHDR and CDR2 SFDVKD. The CDR3 has 11 residues.

This clonotype has just a few counts. J is TRBJ2-3 and V is TRBV9; D might be TRBD2 (6 bases). Looked up from germline, CDR1 is SGDLS and CDR2 is YYNGEE. Deletions cut 4 bases from V and 7 bases from J, with 16 bases between. The CDR3 is 14 amino acids. Written as DNA, the CDR3 is TGTGCCAGCAGCTATGGTGGGAGCGGGTATACGCAGTATTTT. As protein: CASSYGGSGYTQYF.

This clonotype was detected many times. This chain links TRBV20-1 with TRBJ1-1, with TRBD1 as a possible D gene (5 bases). CDR1 is DFQATT and CDR2 is SNEGSKA in the germline V gene (reference sequence). The germline V and J ends were trimmed by 6 bases and 5 bases, with 16 bases remaining between them. CDR3 size: 13 residues. CDR3 residues: CSAPGGGKTEAFF. CDR3 in DNA: TGCAGTGCACCTGGGGGGGGGAAGACTGAAGCTTTCTTT.

This clonotype was recorded at least ten times. The chain recombines TRBV5-1 with TRBJ2-1, with a tentative D call TRBD2 (7 bases). The CDR3 loop spans 15 amino acids. Germline CDR1 reads SGHRS; CDR2 reads YFSETQ. V gave up 4 bases and J gave up 2 bases, with 13 bases separating them. This CDR3 is CASSRGGKTYNEQFF. DNA of the CDR3: TGCGCCAGCAGCCGCGGGGGCAAGACCTACAATGAGCAGTTCTTC.

This rearrangement joins TRBV5-1 to TRBJ2-5; D possibly matches TRBD1 or TRBD2 (5 bases each). The CDR3 totals 17 residues. Per germline, CDR1 SGHRS and CDR2 YFSETQ. V lost 0 bases and J lost 5, with 20 bases in between. The CDR3 is CASSLVQGGSMLETQYF. CDR3 bases: TGCGCCAGCAGCTTGGTGCAGGGTGGGAGTATGTTGGAGACCCAGTACTTC. The variable domain in full, completed from reference TRBV5-1 and TRBJ2-5, reads KAGVTQTPRYLIKTRGQQVTLSCSPISGHRSVSWYQQTPGQGLQFLFEYFSETQRNKGNFPGRFSGRQFSNSRSEMNVSTLELGDSALYLCASSLVQGGSMLETQYFGPGTRLLVL.

This rearrangement joins TRBV20-1 to TRBJ2-1; D perhaps matches TRBD2 (5 bases). Germline CDR1 is DFQATT and CDR2 is SNEGSKA (reference sequence). The CDR3 sequence is 13 residues long. Trimming took off 5 bases at V and 6 bases at J, with 14 bases between the two ends. CDR3 DNA: TGCAGTGCTCCACCGGGGAATCCCAATGAGCAGTTCTTC. It translates to CSAPPGNPNEQFF.

This clonotype was picked up many times. The J gene is TRBJ2-1, the V gene TRBV5-1, with a tentative D call TRBD2 (6 bases). This CDR3 spans 16 amino acids. V was pared by 5 bases and J by 7 bases, with 22 bases between. CDR1 is SGHRS, CDR2 YFSETQ, per germline. CDR3 bases: TGCGCCAGCAGTTCTCCCTCCGGGAGTGTTGGAAATGAGCAGTTCTTC. This encodes CASSSPSGSVGNEQFF.

This clonotype was detected ten times or more. The CDR3 reads CATKDLDVSAEQYF. In DNA form, the CDR3 reads TGTGCCACTAAGGACCTGGACGTTAGTGCCGAGCAGTACTTC. V usage is TRBV19 and J usage is TRBJ2-7; no clear D. CDR1 and CDR2 from the germline V gene are LNHDA and SQIVND (reference sequence). V lost 10 bases to trimming and J lost 6 bases, with 22 bases between them. This CDR3 comprises 14 residues.

This clonotype was seen only a few times. The DNA for the CDR3 is TGTGCCAGCAGCCAAGCAATAGGGGGGGCCTACGAGCAGTACGTC. The encoded protein is CASSQAIGGAYEQYV. This sequence joins TRBV4-2 and TRBJ2-7; D perhaps matches TRBD2 (7 bases). The CDR3 has 15 residues. The germline V gene has CDR1 LGHNA and CDR2 YNFKEQ. The ends were cut back, 1 base at V and 2 bases at J, with 12 bases in the middle.